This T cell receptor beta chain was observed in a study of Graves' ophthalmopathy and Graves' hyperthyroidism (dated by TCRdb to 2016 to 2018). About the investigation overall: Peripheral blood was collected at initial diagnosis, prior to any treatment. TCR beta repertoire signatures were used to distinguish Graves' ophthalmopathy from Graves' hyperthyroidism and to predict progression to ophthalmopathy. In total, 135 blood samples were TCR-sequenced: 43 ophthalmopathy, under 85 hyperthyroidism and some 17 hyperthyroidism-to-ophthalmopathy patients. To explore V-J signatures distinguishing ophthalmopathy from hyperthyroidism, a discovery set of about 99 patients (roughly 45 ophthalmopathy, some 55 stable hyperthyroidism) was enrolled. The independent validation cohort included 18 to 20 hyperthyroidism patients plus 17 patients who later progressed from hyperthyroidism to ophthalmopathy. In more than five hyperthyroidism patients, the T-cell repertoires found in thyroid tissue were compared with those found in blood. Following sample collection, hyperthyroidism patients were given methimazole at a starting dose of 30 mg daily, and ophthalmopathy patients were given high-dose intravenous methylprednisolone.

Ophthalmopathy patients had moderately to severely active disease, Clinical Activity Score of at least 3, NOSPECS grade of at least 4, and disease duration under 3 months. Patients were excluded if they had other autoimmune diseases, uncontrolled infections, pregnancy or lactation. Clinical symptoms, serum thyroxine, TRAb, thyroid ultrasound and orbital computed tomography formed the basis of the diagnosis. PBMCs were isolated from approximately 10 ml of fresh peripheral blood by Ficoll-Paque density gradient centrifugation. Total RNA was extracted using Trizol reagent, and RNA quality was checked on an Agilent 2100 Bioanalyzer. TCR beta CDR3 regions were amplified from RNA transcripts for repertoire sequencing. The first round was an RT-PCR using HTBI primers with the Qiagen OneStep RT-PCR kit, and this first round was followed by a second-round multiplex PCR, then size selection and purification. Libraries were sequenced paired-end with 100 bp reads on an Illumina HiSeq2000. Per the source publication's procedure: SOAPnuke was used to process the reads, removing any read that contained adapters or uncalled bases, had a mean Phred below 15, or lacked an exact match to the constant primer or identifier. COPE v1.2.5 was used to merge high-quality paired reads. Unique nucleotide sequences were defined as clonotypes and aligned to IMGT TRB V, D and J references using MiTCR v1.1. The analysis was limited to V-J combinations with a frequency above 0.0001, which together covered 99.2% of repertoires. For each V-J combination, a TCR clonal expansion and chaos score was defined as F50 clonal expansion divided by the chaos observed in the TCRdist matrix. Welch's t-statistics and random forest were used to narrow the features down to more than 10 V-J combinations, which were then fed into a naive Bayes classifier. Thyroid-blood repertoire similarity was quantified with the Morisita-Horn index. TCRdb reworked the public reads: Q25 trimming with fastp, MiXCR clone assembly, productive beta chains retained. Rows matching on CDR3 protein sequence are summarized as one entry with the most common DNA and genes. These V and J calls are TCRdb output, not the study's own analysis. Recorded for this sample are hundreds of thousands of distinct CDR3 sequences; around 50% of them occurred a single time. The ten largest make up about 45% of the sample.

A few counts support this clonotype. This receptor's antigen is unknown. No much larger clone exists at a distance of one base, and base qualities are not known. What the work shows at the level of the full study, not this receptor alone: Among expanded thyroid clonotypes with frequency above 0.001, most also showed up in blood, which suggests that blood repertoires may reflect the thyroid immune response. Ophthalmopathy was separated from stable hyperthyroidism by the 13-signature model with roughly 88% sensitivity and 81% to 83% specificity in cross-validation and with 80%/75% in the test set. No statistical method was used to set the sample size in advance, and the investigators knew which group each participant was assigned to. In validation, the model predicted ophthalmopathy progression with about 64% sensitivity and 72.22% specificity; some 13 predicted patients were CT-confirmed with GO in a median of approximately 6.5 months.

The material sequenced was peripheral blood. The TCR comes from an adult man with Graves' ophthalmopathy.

The DNA is as follows: TGTGCCAGCAGCCCCGAGGGGGATTTGGGGGAGCAGTACTTC. It specifies CASSPEGDLGEQYF. Recombination connected TRBV11-2 to TRBJ2-7; a tentative D call is TRBD1 (6 bases match). Reading the germline V gene gives CDR1 SGHAT and CDR2 FQNNGV. V gives up 5 bases and J gives up 7 bases, and the segment between their germline ends measures 18 bases. There are 14 amino acids in the CDR3, from cysteine to phenylalanine inclusive. Of the read, only the CDR3 DNA is kept; its 42 bases are in frame from base 1.